This T cell receptor beta chain stems from a study of regulatory T cells in long-lasting Graves disease. TCR beta libraries were built with iRepertoire HTBI primers and Arm-PCR of CDR3 regions. TCRdb analysed the multiplex PCR reads with MiXCR anew, one entry per CDR3 protein. The data show about 450,000 distinct CDR3 sequences, with about 14% seen just once and approximately 17% held by the top ten. The CDR3 has 17 residues. Germline V CDR1 and CDR2: SGHRS, YFSETQ. V shed 0 bases, J shed 6 bases, and the junction held 10 bases outside the gene matches. The time point is: newly diagnosed GD, antithyroid drugs for less than 3 months. From RNA extracted from PBMCs, the TCR library was made. This clonotype was seen many times. In addition, the sample was reused for a study of T cells in Graves' hyperthyroidism and ophthalmopathy.

This sequence originates from a woman between 50 and 59 years old with Graves disease. The material was peripheral blood mononuclear cells (PBMCs), obtained at new diagnosis, from a patient treated with antithyroid drugs. The chain is built from TRBV5-1 and TRBJ2-1; TRBD2 agrees at 9 bases. CDR3 residues: CASSLGASGNSINEQFF. CDR3 sequence (DNA): TGCGCCAGCAGCTTGGGGGCTAGCGGGAACTCGATCAATGAGCAGTTCTTC.